These T cell receptor beta chains were read from a single sample in a study of T cell repertoires in cytomegalovirus infection. One entry per CDR3 protein, called by TCRdb with MiXCR from the reads. The sample contains more than 200,000 distinct CDR3 sequences, approximately 9% of which appear only once. What was sequenced was PBMCs. The receptors come from a human donor in good health (CMV status not recorded). Some clones in this sample may be carry-over from other donors' samples. CDR3s include the opening cysteine and the closing phenylalanine or tryptophan. D genes are given only for firm matches. Size is omitted from some rows. Given values are once, few, many or a class for expanded clones.

CDR3nt,CDR3aa,d_gene,j_gene,abundance,len,v_gene
TGTGCCAGCAGCTCCGAGGCTGGGGTTACCTACGAGCAGTACTTC,CASSSEAGVTYEQYF,-,TRBJ2-7,many,15,TRBV7-8
TGTGCCAGCAGCTTAGGCCAGGTCGCCTATGGCTACACCTTC,CASSLGQVAYGYTF,-,TRBJ1-2,many,14,TRBV7-9
TGTGCCATCAGTGAGGGGGGTAGCGGGAGCTCCTACGAGCAGTACTTC,CAISEGGSGSSYEQYF,TRBD2,TRBJ2-7,many,16,TRBV10-3
TGTGCCAGCAGCTTGTTGAGGGACAGCACAGATACGCAGTATTTT,CASSLLRDSTDTQYF,-,TRBJ2-3,many,15,TRBV5-6
TGTGCCAGCAGCTTAATGGCAGCTTCTCAAGAGACCCAGTACTTC,CASSLMAASQETQYF,-,TRBJ2-5,many,15,TRBV7-2
TGTGCCAGCACCTTTCTTAAGAACACTGAAGCTTTCTTT,CASTFLKNTEAFF,-,TRBJ1-1,many,13,TRBV7-2
TGTGCCAGCAGCTCAATCGAAGAGACCCAGTACTTC,CASSSIEETQYF,-,TRBJ2-5,many,12,TRBV7-6
TGTGCCAGCAGCTTTGGGCGGCTGGATTCCTACGAGCAGTACTTC,CASSFGRLDSYEQYF,-,TRBJ2-7,few,15,TRBV7-2
TGTGCCAGCAGCCAAATAAACACCATATATTTT,CASSQINTIYF,-,TRBJ1-3,-,11,TRBV3-1
TGTGCCACTCTAGGGGTTAGCGGGGGGGAGAATGAGCAGTTCTTC,CATLGVSGGENEQFF,TRBD2,TRBJ2-1,many,15,TRBV28
TGTGCCAGCAGTTTAATACGGACAGGGACCGATGGCTACACCTTC,CASSLIRTGTDGYTF,TRBD1,TRBJ1-2,many,15,TRBV7-2
TGTGCCAGCACCAAACAGGGAACGGGGGGAGCTTTCTTT,CASTKQGTGGAFF,-,TRBJ1-1,many,13,TRBV11-3
TGCAGTGCTAGCGCAGGGTCTATCGAAGCTTTCTTT,CSASAGSIEAFF,-,TRBJ1-1,many,12,TRBV20-1
TGTGCCAGCAGCTTTGGGACTAGCGGGGGGGCAGAGACCCAGTACTTC,CASSFGTSGGAETQYF,TRBD2,TRBJ2-5,many,16,TRBV5-5
TGTGCCAGCAGCTTAGTTATGGGAGGCGAGCAGTACTTC,CASSLVMGGEQYF,-,TRBJ2-7,many,13,TRBV7-2
TGTGCCAGCAGCTTAGTGGTGGGGAGCGAAGCTTTCTTT,CASSLVVGSEAFF,-,TRBJ1-1,many,13,TRBV7-2
TGTGCCAGCAGCTTCGGGGGGGACAGTTTTTCGACCCAGTACTTC,CASSFGGDSFSTQYF,-,TRBJ2-5,many,15,TRBV7-2
TGTGCCAGCAGCCTCCCGGGACTAGCGGACCTTTACAATGAGCAGTTCTTC,CASSLPGLADLYNEQFF,TRBD2,TRBJ2-1,few,17,TRBV2
TGTGCCAGCCGTCCTAGCGGGGTACAAGAGACCCAGTACTTC,CASRPSGVQETQYF,TRBD2,TRBJ2-5,-,14,TRBV7-2
TGTGCCAGTACCGACCTGGGACAGGATAATTCACCCCTCCACTTT,CASTDLGQDNSPLHF,TRBD1,TRBJ1-6,few,15,TRBV6-2/TRBV6-3
TGTGCCAGCAGCTTAGGGACTATCTTGGCTAACTATGGCTACACCTTC,CASSLGTILANYGYTF,-,TRBJ1-2,-,16,TRBV7-9
TGTGCCAGCAGCTTAGCTACGGACAGGGGAAACACCATATATTTT,CASSLATDRGNTIYF,TRBD1,TRBJ1-3,many,15,TRBV7-8
TGTGCCAGCAGTCCCCAGGACAGGCCGAACTATGGCTACACCTTC,CASSPQDRPNYGYTF,TRBD1,TRBJ1-2,once,15,TRBV28
TGTGCCAGCAGCTTTGGGCGGACTGAAGCTTTCTTT,CASSFGRTEAFF,-,TRBJ1-1,many,12,TRBV7-9
TGTGCCAGCAGTTACTCCAAAAAACTAACTGAAGCTTTCTTT,CASSYSKKLTEAFF,-,TRBJ1-1,many,14,TRBV6-2/TRBV6-3
TGTGCCAGCAGTTCCACCTCCGGGACAAATCAGCCCCAGCATTTT,CASSSTSGTNQPQHF,-,TRBJ1-5,many,15,TRBV6-1
TGCAGCGTTGCCAAGGGCCCAGGTACTGAAGCTTTCTTT,CSVAKGPGTEAFF,-,TRBJ1-1,-,13,TRBV29-1
TGTGCCAGCAGATCCTCGCCGGGACAGGGGTCCTACGAGCAGTACTTC,CASRSSPGQGSYEQYF,TRBD1,TRBJ2-7,many,16,TRBV12-3/TRBV12-4
TGTGCCAGCAGCTTCACTAATGAAAAACTGTTTTTT,CASSFTNEKLFF,-,TRBJ1-4,many,12,TRBV7-2
TGTGCCAGCAGCTCCTCCCCGACTGGAAACACTGAAGCTTTCTTT,CASSSSPTGNTEAFF,-,TRBJ1-1,many,15,TRBV7-2
TGTGCCACCGCGCGGGTCACTTCAAACACTGAAGCTTTCTTT,CATARVTSNTEAFF,-,TRBJ1-1,many,14,TRBV6-1
TGTGCCAGCAGTTTGAGCCGGGTCGGTCAGCCCCAGCATTTT,CASSLSRVGQPQHF,-,TRBJ1-5,-,14,TRBV12-3/TRBV12-4
TGTGCCAGCAGCTTAGTTAAGGGCGTCACTGAAGCTTTCTTT,CASSLVKGVTEAFF,-,TRBJ1-1,few,14,TRBV11-2
TGTGCCAGCAGCCAAGGACTAGCGGGAGCTCAAGAGACCCAGTACTTC,CASSQGLAGAQETQYF,TRBD2,TRBJ2-5,many,16,TRBV11-2
TGTGCCAGCAGCCCAGTAGTCCCTCGGGACGAGCAGTACTTC,CASSPVVPRDEQYF,-,TRBJ2-7,many,14,TRBV7-2
TGTGCCAGCAGCCCGGATCGGGCTATCGGCACAGATACGCAGTATTTT,CASSPDRAIGTDTQYF,-,TRBJ2-3,many,16,TRBV7-2
TGTGCCAGCAGCTGGACTAGCGATACAGATACGCAGTATTTT,CASSWTSDTDTQYF,TRBD2,TRBJ2-3,many,14,TRBV7-9
TGTGCCAGCAACTATCAAACTGGGGCGAACGGTGAAAAACTGTTTTTT,CASNYQTGANGEKLFF,-,TRBJ1-4,few,16,TRBV28
TGTGCCAGCAGCAGACAGGGGGCCTACAATGAGCAGTTCTTC,CASSRQGAYNEQFF,TRBD1,TRBJ2-1,few,14,TRBV12-3/TRBV12-4
TGTGCCAGCAGCGTACAGATCTCGCTTGCAAGCGGGGAGCTGTTTTTT,CASSVQISLASGELFF,-,TRBJ2-2,-,16,TRBV7-2
TGCAGCGTTGAAGGGGGACTAGCGGGGGGACACAATGAGCAGTTCTTC,CSVEGGLAGGHNEQFF,TRBD2,TRBJ2-1,few,16,TRBV29-1
TGTGCCAGCACCGGGACGGGGTGGGGCCCCTACGAGCAGTACTTC,CASTGTGWGPYEQYF,-,TRBJ2-7,many,15,TRBV28
TGTGCCAGTGCGGGACAGGGATATTCACCCCTCCACTTT,CASAGQGYSPLHF,TRBD1,TRBJ1-6,few,13,TRBV14
TGTGCCAGCAGTTGGACAGACTACGAGCAGTACTTC,CASSWTDYEQYF,-,TRBJ2-7,few,12,TRBV6-6
TGTGCCAGCAAACTGGGGGCAGGTGGGACTGAAGCTTTCTTT,CASKLGAGGTEAFF,-,TRBJ1-1,many,14,TRBV12-3/TRBV12-4
TGTGCCAGCAGCTTAGCGCACAGGGGCTACGAGCAGTACTTC,CASSLAHRGYEQYF,TRBD1,TRBJ2-7,many,14,TRBV7-2
TGTGCCAGCAGCCGCGTAATGGAGGGGGCTATCTATGGCTACACCTTC,CASSRVMEGAIYGYTF,TRBD1,TRBJ1-2,many,16,TRBV7-2
TGTGCCAGCAGCTTTATAGGGACCCTGAACACCGGGGAGCTGTTTTTT,CASSFIGTLNTGELFF,-,TRBJ2-2,-,16,TRBV5-4
TGTGCCAGCAGTTCCCCCCGTGGCGACACCCAGCATTTT,CASSSPRGDTQHF,-,TRBJ1-5,few,13,TRBV25-1
TGTGCCAGCAGCTCCGGTGGTTGGCTAGCGGGATACGAGCAGTACTTC,CASSSGGWLAGYEQYF,TRBD2,TRBJ2-7,-,16,TRBV7-9
TGTGCCAGCAGCTCCGGGGGTCAGCCAGGAAACACCATATATTTT,CASSSGGQPGNTIYF,-,TRBJ1-3,few,15,TRBV7-8
TGTGCCAGCAGCCTCGGTCAGGCGGGAGGTGAAAAACTGTTTTTT,CASSLGQAGGEKLFF,-,TRBJ1-4,many,15,TRBV6-6
TGTGCCAGCAGCCCAATCAGCGGGGCGGCCAGATCCCAGCAGTACTTC,CASSPISGAARSQQYF,TRBD2,TRBJ2-7,many,16,TRBV7-8
TGTGCCTGGAGTGTACAAGGCACCTCGAACACTGAAGCTTTCTTT,CAWSVQGTSNTEAFF,-,TRBJ1-1,few,15,TRBV30
TGTGCCATCCAGGGGGCTTGGGAGCAGTACTTC,CAIQGAWEQYF,TRBD1,TRBJ2-7,-,11,TRBV7-9
TGTGCCAGCAGTTTAGCGCCCGGGGATAGCGACGAGCAGTACTTC,CASSLAPGDSDEQYF,-,TRBJ2-7,many,15,TRBV12-3/TRBV12-4
TGTGCCATCAGTGAGGGGGACTATGGCTACACCTTC,CAISEGDYGYTF,-,TRBJ1-2,many,12,TRBV10-3
TGTGCCAGCAGCTTAGCGCGGCGGGGCTCGGGTTCACCCCTCCACTTT,CASSLARRGSGSPLHF,-,TRBJ1-6,many,16,TRBV7-2